These T cell receptor beta chains were read from a single sample in a study of cytotoxic CD8 clonotypes in ibrutinib-treated CLL. Data came from immunoSEQ multiplex PCR; TCRdb stores just in-frame clones and leaves some out. The sample carries approximately 200,000 clones, approximately 68% recorded once. The sample consisted of PBMCs, taken after 24 months of ibrutinib treatment. Source of these receptors: a human donor with chronic lymphocytic leukemia. The CDR3 runs from the conserved cysteine through the conserved F or W. The order of the fields is clone size, J gene, D gene, V gene, CDR3 DNA, CDR3 protein. A D gene is named only where the DNA matches it firmly. Not every row has a clone size; where given, it reads once, few, many or a size class.

clone size: NA
J gene: TRBJ2-4
D gene: NA
V gene: TRBV13
CDR3 DNA: TGTGCCAGCAGCCGGCGGTATAGGGAAAACATTCAGTACTTC
CDR3 protein: CASSRRYRENIQYF

clone size: NA
J gene: TRBJ2-1
D gene: NA
V gene: TRBV28
CDR3 DNA: TGTGCCAGCAGTTTATGGCAGGGCAGTAATGAGCAGTTCTTC
CDR3 protein: CASSLWQGSNEQFF

clone size: NA
J gene: TRBJ2-7
D gene: TRBD2
V gene: TRBV4-1
CDR3 DNA: TGCGCCAGCAGCCACGGGACTAGCGGGAGTACGCCATACGAGCAGTACTTC
CDR3 protein: CASSHGTSGSTPYEQYF

clone size: once
J gene: TRBJ1-5
D gene: TRBD1
V gene: TRBV7-6
CDR3 DNA: TGTGCCAGCAGAACAGGGGTTGGTCAGCCCCAGCATTTT
CDR3 protein: CASRTGVGQPQHF

clone size: NA
J gene: TRBJ2-1
D gene: TRBD2
V gene: TRBV7-6
CDR3 DNA: TGTGCCAGCAGCTTAATGCGGACTAGCTCGGGAGAGCAGTTCTTC
CDR3 protein: CASSLMRTSSGEQFF

clone size: NA
J gene: TRBJ1-2
D gene: NA
V gene: TRBV6-1
CDR3 DNA: TGTGCCAGCAGGATCGATGGACAGAGAGGCTACACCTTC
CDR3 protein: CASRIDGQRGYTF

clone size: NA
J gene: TRBJ2-4
D gene: TRBD2
V gene: TRBV5-1
CDR3 DNA: TGCGCCAGCAGCGAAGGACTAGCGGGAGGGATTATAGCCAAAAACATTCAGTACTTC
CDR3 protein: CASSEGLAGGIIAKNIQYF

clone size: NA
J gene: TRBJ2-5
D gene: NA
V gene: TRBV5-1
CDR3 DNA: TGCGCCAGCAGCGTACCTCAAGAGACCCAGTACTTC
CDR3 protein: CASSVPQETQYF

clone size: NA
J gene: TRBJ2-5
D gene: NA
V gene: TRBV28
CDR3 DNA: TGTGCCAGCAGTTTTCAGTGGCGGGTAAGGCTGAACTTC
CDR3 protein: CASSFQWRVRLNF

clone size: NA
J gene: TRBJ2-3
D gene: NA
V gene: TRBV4-2
CDR3 DNA: TGTGCCAGCAGCCAAGAGATTCGAGTGGGGACCACAGATACGCAGTATTTT
CDR3 protein: CASSQEIRVGTTDTQYF

clone size: NA
J gene: TRBJ2-5
D gene: TRBD2
V gene: TRBV6-5
CDR3 DNA: TGTGCCACCGCACCTAGCGGGAGTACTCAAGAGACCCAGTACTTC
CDR3 protein: CATAPSGSTQETQYF

clone size: NA
J gene: TRBJ2-1
D gene: NA
V gene: TRBV7-2
CDR3 DNA: TGTGCCAGCAGCTTATTAGCGACTAGCTCCTACAATGAGCAGTTCTTC
CDR3 protein: CASSLLATSSYNEQFF

clone size: NA
J gene: TRBJ2-1
D gene: TRBD2
V gene: TRBV27
CDR3 DNA: TGTGCCAGCAGTCCTAGCGGGAGCTACAATGAGCAGTTCTTC
CDR3 protein: CASSPSGSYNEQFF

clone size: NA
J gene: TRBJ1-1
D gene: NA
V gene: TRBV6-5
CDR3 DNA: TGTGCCAGCAGTTCCCCCTCGGGACGGGAGAACACTGAAGCTTTCTTT
CDR3 protein: CASSSPSGRENTEAFF

clone size: NA
J gene: TRBJ2-7
D gene: NA
V gene: TRBV11-2
CDR3 DNA: TGTGCCAGCAGCTTAGGACCCTCCGAGCAGTACTTC
CDR3 protein: CASSLGPSEQYF

clone size: NA
J gene: TRBJ2-2
D gene: NA
V gene: TRBV9
CDR3 DNA: TGTGCCAGCAGCGTAGCTTCACGGGGGAACACCGGGGAGCTGTTTTTT
CDR3 protein: CASSVASRGNTGELFF

clone size: once
J gene: TRBJ2-2
D gene: NA
V gene: TRBV5-1
CDR3 DNA: TGCGCCAGCAGCTTGGACGACACCCTGAACACCGGGGAGCTGTTTTTT
CDR3 protein: CASSLDDTLNTGELFF

clone size: NA
J gene: TRBJ2-7
D gene: TRBD1
V gene: TRBV20-1
CDR3 DNA: TGCAGTGCAACGACAGGGTGGCAGTACTTC
CDR3 protein: CSATTGWQYF

clone size: NA
J gene: TRBJ1-5
D gene: TRBD1
V gene: TRBV6-1
CDR3 DNA: TGTGCCAGCAGGCAGACAGGGGATCAGCCCCAGCATTTT
CDR3 protein: CASRQTGDQPQHF

clone size: NA
J gene: TRBJ2-2
D gene: NA
V gene: TRBV28
CDR3 DNA: TGTGCCAGCAGCCCCCCCAGCAGGGTGGATTGGGTTCCCGGGGAGCTGTTTTTT
CDR3 protein: CASSPPSRVDWVPGELFF

clone size: few
J gene: TRBJ2-3
D gene: NA
V gene: TRBV29-1
CDR3 DNA: TGCACCGACCTCGGGGGCCGCACAGATACGCAGTATTTT
CDR3 protein: CTDLGGRTDTQYF

clone size: NA
J gene: TRBJ1-2
D gene: NA
V gene: TRBV9
CDR3 DNA: TGTGCCAGCAGCTTCCGGACAGCCAACTATGGCTACACCTTC
CDR3 protein: CASSFRTANYGYTF

clone size: NA
J gene: TRBJ2-1
D gene: TRBD2
V gene: TRBV12-5
CDR3 DNA: TGTGTTAGTGGGAGCGGGAGGTTCGATGAGCAGTTCTTC
CDR3 protein: CVSGSGRFDEQFF

clone size: few
J gene: TRBJ2-1
D gene: NA
V gene: TRBV7-9
CDR3 DNA: TGTGCCAGCAGCCCCAGGACTCCCCCCAATGAGCAGTTCTTC
CDR3 protein: CASSPRTPPNEQFF

clone size: NA
J gene: TRBJ2-1
D gene: TRBD2
V gene: TRBV5-1
CDR3 DNA: TGCGCCAGCAGCACGGGACTAGCGGGCACATTGGCCTACAATGAGCAGTTCTTC
CDR3 protein: CASSTGLAGTLAYNEQFF

clone size: NA
J gene: TRBJ2-1
D gene: NA
V gene: TRBV4-3
CDR3 DNA: TGCGCCAGCAGCCAAGGTCCGGGGGAGGCGGTATACAATGAGCAGTTCTTC
CDR3 protein: CASSQGPGEAVYNEQFF